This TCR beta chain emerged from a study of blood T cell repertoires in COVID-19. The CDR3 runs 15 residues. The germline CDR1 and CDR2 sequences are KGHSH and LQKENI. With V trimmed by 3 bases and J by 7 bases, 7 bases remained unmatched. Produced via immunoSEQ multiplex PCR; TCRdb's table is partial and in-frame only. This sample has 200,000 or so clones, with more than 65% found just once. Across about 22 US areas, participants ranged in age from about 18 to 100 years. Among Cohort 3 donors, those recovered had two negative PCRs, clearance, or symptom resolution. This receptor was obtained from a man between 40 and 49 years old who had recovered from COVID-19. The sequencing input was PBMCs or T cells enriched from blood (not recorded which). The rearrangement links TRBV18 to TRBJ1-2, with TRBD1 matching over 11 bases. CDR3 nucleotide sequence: TGTGCCAGCTCACCGCAAGGACAGGGGGCGCTTGGCTACACCTTC. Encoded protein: CASSPQGQGALGYTF.